The 26 T cell receptor beta chains in this list originate from one sample, sequenced in a study of cytomegalovirus exposure and HLA in healthy donors. With 60 Vbeta and 13 Jbeta primers, the PCR was carried out. TCRdb's copy holds only in-frame clones and misses some; the assay was immunoSEQ multiplex PCR. The profile shows approximately 110,000 clones, about 70% of them singletons. Sequencing was carried out using PBMCs. These receptors all come from a woman aged 25 to 45 in good health and CMV-seronegative.

This chain links TRBV30 with TRBJ1-4, with a tentative D call TRBD1 (6 bases). Germline CDR1 GTSNPN, CDR2 SVGIG (reference sequence). The CDR3 has 14 residues. Trimming shortened V by 4 bases and J by 3 bases, and 12 bases separated the two germline ends. Written as DNA, the CDR3 is TGTGCCTGGACCCACGGACAGCCTAATGAAAAACTGTTTTTT. This sequence encodes CAWTHGQPNEKLFF. Supplemented by reference TRBV30 and TRBJ1-4, the full variable domain reads SQTIHQWPATLVQPVGSPLSLECTVEGTSNPNLYWYRQAAGRGLQLLFYSVGIGQISSEVPQNLSASRPQDRQFILSSKKLLLSDSGFYLCAWTHGQPNEKLFFGSGTQLSVL.

This chain joins TRBV29-1 and TRBJ2-1, with TRBD2 matching over 11 bases. CDR1 is SQVTM, CDR2 ANQGSEA, per germline. CDR3 length equals 19 residues. Trimming cost V 4 bases and J 3 bases; bases outside gene matches: 17. The CDR3 loop is CSVVHVSGGVQRSYNEQFF. The CDR3 nucleotides read TGCAGCGTTGTACACGTTAGCGGGGGGGTCCAACGGAGCTACAATGAGCAGTTCTTC.

V gene TRBV29-1 combines with J gene TRBJ1-4; 7 bases line up with TRBD1. V lost 5 bases, J lost 7 bases, and 7 bases stayed unmatched. This CDR3 comprises 13 residues. Looked up from germline, CDR1 is SQVTM and CDR2 is ANQGSEA. DNA for the CDR3: TGCAGCGTTCAGGGGGGTATCGGTGAAAAACTGTTTTTT. Protein sequence: CSVQGGIGEKLFF.

This clone came up once. Other DNA sequences of this sample code for an identical CDR3. The chain links TRBV4-3 to TRBJ1-1, with 11 bases matching TRBD1. Germline lookup yields CDR1 LGHNA and CDR2 YSLEER. The CDR3 spans 15 residues. Germline trimming cut 4 bases from V and 4 bases from J; bases unmatched to any gene: 5. The DNA of the CDR3 is TGCGCCAGCAGCCCGGGGACAGGGGGAGGCACTGAAGCTTTCTTT. Its protein is CASSPGTGGGTEAFF.

The chain carries TRBV28 and TRBJ2-1; TRBD2 agrees at 7 bases. The ends lost 6 bases at V and 4 bases at J; junction bases unmatched: 0. Looked up from germline, CDR1 is MDHEN and CDR2 is SYDVKM. CDR3 length: 12 amino acids. The CDR3 sequence: CASSGGYNEQFF. The CDR3 nucleotides are TGTGCCAGCAGCGGGGGGTACAATGAGCAGTTCTTC.

This chain links TRBV2 with TRBJ1-6, with D tentatively TRBD1 (5 bases). The ends were cut back, 3 bases at V and 0 bases at J, with 6 bases in the middle. The CDR3 covers 15 residues. The V gene's germline CDR1 is SNHLY and CDR2 FYNNEI. CDR3 loop: CASSDGGSYNSPLHF. Here the CDR3 DNA reads TGTGCCAGCAGTGACGGGGGCTCCTATAATTCACCCCTCCACTTT. The variable domain in full, completed from reference TRBV2 and TRBJ1-6, reads EPEVTQTPSHQVTQMGQEVILRCVPISNHLYFYWYRQILGQKVEFLVSFYNNEISEKSEIFDDQFSVERPDGSNFTLKIRSTKLEDSAMYFCASSDGGSYNSPLHFGNGTRLTVT.

This clone was found once. The CDR3 DNA follows: TGTGCCAGTACTCCACCTGGAGGCGGAGCCTATGGCTACACCTTC. This gives the protein CASTPPGGGAYGYTF. The V and J genes are TRBV19 and TRBJ1-2; D unclear. This CDR3 has 15 residues. V was cut by 7 bases and J by 4 bases, with 19 bases left in between. CDR1 is LNHDA, CDR2 SQIVND, per germline (reference sequence).

The CDR3 DNA follows: TGTGCCAGCAGCTACAGGGGGCAGCTCTATGGCTACACCTTC. Translation gives CASSYRGQLYGYTF. The chain links TRBV14 to TRBJ1-2; TRBD1 agrees at 9 bases. The CDR3 has 14 amino acids. The trim removed 5 bases at V and 4 bases at J, leaving 5 bases unmatched. CDR1 SGHDN and CDR2 FVKESK come from the germline V gene.

The J gene is TRBJ1-5, the V gene TRBV28, with 10 bases matching TRBD1. Looked up from germline, CDR1 is MDHEN and CDR2 is SYDVKM. Unmatched junction bases numbered 11, after V lost 7 bases and J lost 8 bases. This CDR3 has 15 residues. The CDR3 DNA sequence: TGTGCCAGCACCGGGGAGGGACAGGGGATTAAGCCCCAGCATTTT. Protein product: CASTGEGQGIKPQHF.

This rearrangement joins TRBV6-5 to TRBJ1-1; 11 nucleotides align to TRBD1. V lost 9 bases and J lost 3; bases outside the gene matches: 9. The CDR3 is 15 amino acids. Germline V lookup: CDR1 MNHEY, CDR2 SVGAGI. This chain's CDR3 is CASTPGQGAHTEAFF. CDR3 nucleotide sequence: TGTGCCAGTACTCCAGGACAGGGGGCGCACACTGAAGCTTTCTTT.

The rearrangement links TRBV4-2 to TRBJ2-7; 8 bases map to TRBD2. This CDR3 has 13 residues. Germline V gene data show CDR1 as LGHNA and CDR2 as YNFKEQ. V dropped 9 bases and J dropped 4; count of bases not matched to a gene: 8. CDR3 DNA sequence: TGTGCCAGTAAAGCGGGAGAAACTTACGAGCAGTACTTC. Residues: CASKAGETYEQYF.

The chain uses TRBV4-3 and TRBJ2-2, with D uncertain. Trimming removed 5 bases at V and 7 bases at J, with 8 bases between. Looked up from germline, CDR1 is LGHNA and CDR2 is YSLEER. The CDR3 contains 12 residues. The CDR3 DNA sequence: TGCGCCAGCAGCACCCAGTACGGGGAGCTGTTTTTT. It specifies CASSTQYGELFF.

The chain links TRBV30 to TRBJ1-2; weak D call: TRBD1 (5 bases). With 4 bases removed from V and 7 bases from J, the gap between germline ends came to 10 bases. This CDR3 has 11 amino acids. CDR1 is GTSNPN, CDR2 SVGIG, per germline (reference sequence). CDR3: CAWTDGGGYTF. The CDR3 DNA sequence: TGTGCCTGGACCGACGGGGGTGGCTACACCTTC.

This sequence joins TRBV7-7 and TRBJ1-4; D uncertain. In germline, CDR1 is SSHAT, CDR2 FNYEAQ (reference sequence). This CDR3 contains 15 residues. V dropped 5 bases and J dropped 1 base, with 11 bases sitting between them. The DNA of the CDR3 is TGTGCCAGCAGCCCCGGTGAGGGAACTAATGAAAAACTGTTTTTT. Its translation: CASSPGEGTNEKLFF.

V usage is TRBV7-9 and J usage is TRBJ1-1, with TRBD1 identical over 10 bases. This CDR3 has 16 residues. Germline CDR1 reads SEHNR; CDR2 reads FQNEAQ (reference sequence). J lost 4 bases, V lost 5 bases, and 10 bases had no gene match. Written as DNA, the CDR3 is TGTGCCAGCAGCCACACCGGGACAGGGGTTCGCACTGAAGCTTTCTTT. Its translation: CASSHTGTGVRTEAFF.

V and J are TRBV7-9 and TRBJ1-2; TRBD1 agrees at 8 bases. The germline V gene encodes CDR1 SEHNR and CDR2 FQNEAQ (reference sequence). The CDR3 loop spans 14 amino acids. The V gene end was trimmed by 5 bases and the J gene end by 6 bases; junction bases not matched to a gene: 8. CDR3 DNA: TGTGCCAGCAGCATGGACAGGGATAGGCATGGCTACACCTTC. It specifies CASSMDRDRHGYTF.

The genes are TRBV18 and TRBJ1-5, with TRBD1 matching over 9 bases. V was pared by 6 bases and J by 2 bases, with 11 bases of the junction left unmatched. The germline gives CDR1 KGHSH, CDR2 LQKENI. The CDR3 length is 17 residues. The DNA for the CDR3 is TGTGCCAGCTCGGAGACCGGGACAGGGTTGGGCAATCAGCCCCAGCATTTT. As protein: CASSETGTGLGNQPQHF.

This clone was counted once. The chain carries TRBV7-2 and TRBJ1-3, with a weak D call TRBD1 (6 bases). This CDR3 is 15 amino acids long. Germline V lookup: CDR1 SGHTA, CDR2 FQGNSA. V lost 3 bases to trimming and J lost 3 bases, with 12 bases between them. CDR3 region: CASSFGQSRGNTIYF. The CDR3 bases are TGTGCCAGCAGCTTCGGACAGTCTCGTGGAAACACCATATATTTT.

The V gene is TRBV28, the J gene TRBJ1-3; TRBD1 agrees at 7 bases. Per the germline V gene, CDR1 is MDHEN and CDR2 is SYDVKM. The CDR3 consists of 15 residues. V was pared by 3 bases and J by 4 bases, with 6 bases of the junction left unmatched. The chain's CDR3 is CASSFRGSPGNTIYF. The DNA for the CDR3 is TGTGCCAGCAGTTTCAGGGGGTCCCCCGGAAACACCATATATTTT.

CDR3 region: CASSPGGYEQYF. The CDR3 DNA sequence: TGTGCCAGCAGCCCCGGGGGGTACGAGCAGTACTTC. The chain has TRBV5-4 and TRBJ2-7; 7 bases map to TRBD2. The CDR3 has 12 amino acids. Germline V gene sequence: CDR1 SGHNT, CDR2 YYREEE (reference sequence). The J segment lost 4 bases and the V segment lost 4 bases, leaving 2 bases of the junction unmatched.

The chain carries TRBV6-5 and TRBJ1-4, with D perhaps TRBD1 (5 bases). The length of the CDR3 is 15 residues. V was pared by 4 bases and J by 6 bases, with 15 bases between. The V gene's germline CDR1 is MNHEY and CDR2 SVGAGI. CDR3 nucleotide sequence: TGTGCCAGCAGTTCACAGGTTTTAGGATATGAAAAACTGTTTTTT. Protein product: CASSSQVLGYEKLFF.

This chain uses TRBV5-1 with TRBJ1-1; D possibly corresponds to TRBD1 (5 bases). CDR1 SGHRS and CDR2 YFSETQ come from the germline V gene. V dropped 4 bases and J dropped 2 bases, with 12 bases sitting between them. CDR3 length equals 14 residues. The CDR3 sequence: CASSAFGQNTEAFF. The CDR3 DNA follows: TGCGCCAGCAGCGCATTCGGACAAAACACTGAAGCTTTCTTT.

The chain has TRBV6-5 and TRBJ1-1; the D gene is possibly TRBD1 (6 bases). V lost 5 bases and J lost 3, with 10 bases in between. Germline CDR1 is MNHEY and CDR2 is SVGAGI. The CDR3 sequence is 13 residues long. The CDR3 region has the DNA TGTGCCAGCAGTCCACAGGGCTACACTGAAGCTTTCTTT. Translation: CASSPQGYTEAFF.

J is TRBJ1-5 and V is TRBV19; TRBD1 aligns across 12 bases. CDR3 length: 17 residues. The V and J ends lost 1 base and 7 bases, in that order; junction bases with no gene match: 8. Germline lookup yields CDR1 LNHDA and CDR2 SQIVND (reference sequence). CDR3 nucleotide sequence: TGTGCCAGTAGTATAGGTGGGGACAGGGGGCCGAGGCAGCCCCAGCATTTT. It encodes CASSIGGDRGPRQPQHF.

In its sample, this clone was seen once. The J gene is TRBJ1-1, the V gene TRBV18; D is unresolved. The V gene lost 6 bases and the J gene lost 9 bases, with 17 bases spanning the gap. This CDR3 contains 13 residues. CDR1 and CDR2 from the germline V gene are KGHSH and LQKENI. CDR3 residues: CASSPDSEWQAFF. CDR3 DNA: TGTGCCAGCTCTCCAGACTCAGAATGGCAAGCTTTCTTT.

J is TRBJ2-2 and V is TRBV4-3; tentative D call: TRBD1 (6 bases). Germline CDR1 and CDR2: LGHNA and YSLEER. V was trimmed by 3 bases and J by 6 bases, leaving 11 bases between them. The CDR3 runs to 14 residues. The CDR3 loop is CASSHEQGSGELFF. CDR3 in DNA: TGCGCCAGCAGCCATGAACAGGGTTCCGGGGAGCTGTTTTTT.